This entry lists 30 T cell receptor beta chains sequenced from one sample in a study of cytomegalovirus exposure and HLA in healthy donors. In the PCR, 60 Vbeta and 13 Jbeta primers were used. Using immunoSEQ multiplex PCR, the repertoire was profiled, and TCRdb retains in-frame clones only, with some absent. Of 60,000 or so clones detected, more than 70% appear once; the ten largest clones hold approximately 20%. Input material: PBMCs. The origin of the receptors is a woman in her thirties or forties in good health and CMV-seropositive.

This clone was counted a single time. CDR3 sequence (DNA): TGTGCCTGGAGAGTCCCGGGGAGCACAGATACGCAGTATTTT. It yields the protein CAWRVPGSTDTQYF. The chain carries TRBV30 and TRBJ2-3, with a possible D match to TRBD2 (5 bases). From germline, CDR1 is GTSNPN and CDR2 SVGIG (reference sequence). The CDR3 sequence is 14 residues long. Trimming cost V 3 bases and J 0 bases, with 10 bases left between them.

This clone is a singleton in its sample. The CDR3 nucleotides read TGTGCCAGCAGTTCTTACAGGGGTCTCTACAATGAGCAGTTCTTC. This codes for CASSSYRGLYNEQFF. The chain employs TRBV6-1 and TRBJ2-1, with 7 bases fitting TRBD1. The germline V gene has CDR1 MNHNS and CDR2 SASEGT. The V gene end was trimmed by 5 bases and the J gene end by 3 bases; junction bases not matched to a gene: 7. The CDR3 extends over 15 amino acids.

The CDR3 DNA sequence: TGTGCCAGCAGCTTGATGCCGGGGTCCCCAGCTAATGAAAAACTGTTTTTT. This sequence encodes CASSLMPGSPANEKLFF. The chain links TRBV7-8 to TRBJ1-4, with no clear D. V dropped 3 bases and J dropped 3 bases, with 17 bases sitting between them. Per germline, CDR1 SGHVS and CDR2 FQNEAQ. This CDR3 has 17 amino acids. The complete variable domain, with remaining parts taken from reference TRBV7-8 and TRBJ1-4, reads GAGVSQSPRYKVAKRGQDVALRCDPISGHVSLFWYQQALGQGPEFLTYFQNEAQLDKSGLPSDRFFAERPEGSVSTLKIQRTQQEDSAVYLCASSLMPGSPANEKLFFGSGTQLSVL.

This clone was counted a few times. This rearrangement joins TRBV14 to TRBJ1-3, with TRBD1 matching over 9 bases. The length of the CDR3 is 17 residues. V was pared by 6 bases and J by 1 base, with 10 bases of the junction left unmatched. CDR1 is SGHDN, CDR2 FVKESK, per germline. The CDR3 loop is CASRLKQGAKSGNTIYF. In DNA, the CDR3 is TGTGCCAGCAGGCTAAAACAGGGGGCTAAATCTGGAAACACCATATATTTT.

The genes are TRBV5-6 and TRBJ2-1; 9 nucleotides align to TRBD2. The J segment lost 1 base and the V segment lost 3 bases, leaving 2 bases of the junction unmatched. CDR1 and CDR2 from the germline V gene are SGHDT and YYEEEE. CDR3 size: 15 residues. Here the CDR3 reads CASSYLAGSYNEQFF. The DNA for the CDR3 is TGTGCCAGCAGCTACCTAGCGGGGTCCTACAATGAGCAGTTCTTC. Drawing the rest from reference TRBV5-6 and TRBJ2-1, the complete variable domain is DAGVTQSPTHLIKTRGQQVTLRCSPKSGHDTVSWYQQALGQGPQFIFQYYEEEERQRGNFPDRFSGHQFPNYSSELNVNALLLGDSALYLCASSYLAGSYNEQFFGPGTRLTVL.

Written as DNA, the CDR3 is TGTGCCAGCAGCTTACAGGGGAACACTGAAGCTTTCTTT. This encodes CASSLQGNTEAFF. V and J are TRBV7-2 and TRBJ1-1; a weak D match, TRBD1 (5 bases). The CDR3 has 13 amino acids. Trimming left V 2 bases short and J 1 base short, with 5 bases between. Germline V gene data show CDR1 as SGHTA and CDR2 as FQGNSA.

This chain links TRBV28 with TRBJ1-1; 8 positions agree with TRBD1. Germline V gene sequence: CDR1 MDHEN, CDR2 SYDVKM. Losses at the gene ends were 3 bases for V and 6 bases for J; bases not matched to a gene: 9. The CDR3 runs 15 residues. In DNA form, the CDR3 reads TGTGCCAGCAGTTTCCCTGACAGGGGAACCGCTGAAGCTTTCTTT. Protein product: CASSFPDRGTAEAFF.

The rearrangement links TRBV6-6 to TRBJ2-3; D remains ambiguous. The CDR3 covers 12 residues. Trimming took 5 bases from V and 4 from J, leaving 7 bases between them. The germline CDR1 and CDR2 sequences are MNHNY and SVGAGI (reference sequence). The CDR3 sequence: CASSILSDTQYF. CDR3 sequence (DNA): TGTGCCAGCAGTATTCTTTCAGATACGCAGTATTTT.

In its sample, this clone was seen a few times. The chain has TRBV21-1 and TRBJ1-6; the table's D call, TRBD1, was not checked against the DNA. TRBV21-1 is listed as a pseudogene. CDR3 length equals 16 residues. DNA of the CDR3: TGTGCCAGCAGCGAAACTGACAGGGCCTATAATTCACCCCTCCACTTT. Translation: CASSETDRAYNSPLHF.

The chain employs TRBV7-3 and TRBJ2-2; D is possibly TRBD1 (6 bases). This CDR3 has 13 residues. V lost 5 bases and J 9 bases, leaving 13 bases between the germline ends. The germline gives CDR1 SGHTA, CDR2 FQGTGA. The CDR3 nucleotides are TGTGCCAGCAGCAGTACAGGGAATCGGGAGCTGTTTTTT. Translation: CASSSTGNRELFF.

The CDR3 loop is CASSLDPRAVGELFF. The CDR3 bases are TGCGCCAGCAGCTTGGATCCCAGGGCTGTGGGGGAGCTGTTTTTT. This chain uses TRBV5-1 with TRBJ2-2; D is perhaps TRBD1 (5 bases). There are 15 residues in the CDR3. V was shortened by 0 bases and J by 8 bases, with 14 bases between the two germline ends. Germline CDR1 is SGHRS and CDR2 is YFSETQ.

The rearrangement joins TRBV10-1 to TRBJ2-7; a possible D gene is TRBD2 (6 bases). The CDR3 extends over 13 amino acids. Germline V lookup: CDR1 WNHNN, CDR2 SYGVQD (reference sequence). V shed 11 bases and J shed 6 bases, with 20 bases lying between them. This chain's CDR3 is CAASRAPEGEQYF. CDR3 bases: TGCGCCGCCTCAAGGGCCCCGGAGGGCGAGCAGTACTTC.

The CDR3 loop reads CASSHRTGSTNEKLFF. In nucleotides, the CDR3 is TGTGCCAGCAGCCACCGAACGGGTTCAACTAATGAAAAACTGTTTTTT. The chain employs TRBV5-5 and TRBJ1-4; D uncertain. Trimming stripped 4 bases from V and 0 bases from J, with 13 bases between. The CDR3 has 16 residues. The germline V gene encodes CDR1 SGHKS and CDR2 YYEKEE (reference sequence).

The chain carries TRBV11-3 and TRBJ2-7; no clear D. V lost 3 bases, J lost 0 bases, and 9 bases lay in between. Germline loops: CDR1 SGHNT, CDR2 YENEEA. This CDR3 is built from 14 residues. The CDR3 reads CASSLGLSSYEQYF. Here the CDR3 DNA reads TGTGCCAGCAGCTTGGGCCTGAGCTCCTACGAGCAGTACTTC.

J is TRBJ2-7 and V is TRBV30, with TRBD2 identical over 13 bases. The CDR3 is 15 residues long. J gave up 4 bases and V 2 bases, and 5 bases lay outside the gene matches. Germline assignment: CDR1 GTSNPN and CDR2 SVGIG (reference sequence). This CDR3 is CAWSKRLAGGYEQYF. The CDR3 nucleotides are TGTGCCTGGAGTAAGCGACTAGCGGGGGGTTACGAGCAGTACTTC.

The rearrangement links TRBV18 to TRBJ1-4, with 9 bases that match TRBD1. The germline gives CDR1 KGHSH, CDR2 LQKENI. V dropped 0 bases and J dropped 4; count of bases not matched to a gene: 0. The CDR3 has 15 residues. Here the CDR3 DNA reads TGTGCCAGCTCACCACCGGGACAGGGTAATGAAAAACTGTTTTTT. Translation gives CASSPPGQGNEKLFF.

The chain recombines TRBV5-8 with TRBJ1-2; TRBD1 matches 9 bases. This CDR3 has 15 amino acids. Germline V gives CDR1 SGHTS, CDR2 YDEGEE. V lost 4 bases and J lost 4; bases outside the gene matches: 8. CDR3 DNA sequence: TGTGCCAGCAGCAGACGTCCGGGACAGGGCTATGGCTACACCTTC. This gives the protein CASSRRPGQGYGYTF.

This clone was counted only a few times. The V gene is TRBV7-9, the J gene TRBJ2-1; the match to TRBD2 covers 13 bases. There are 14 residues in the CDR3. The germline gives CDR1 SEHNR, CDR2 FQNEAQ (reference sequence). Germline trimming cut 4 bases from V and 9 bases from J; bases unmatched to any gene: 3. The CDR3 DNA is TGTGCCAGCAGCTCTGGACTAGCGGGGGTTGAGCAGTTCTTC. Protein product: CASSSGLAGVEQFF. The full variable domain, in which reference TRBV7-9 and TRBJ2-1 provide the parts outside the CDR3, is DTGVSQNPRHKITKRGQNVTFRCDPISEHNRLYWYRQTLGQGPEFLTYFQNEAQLEKSRLLSDRFSAERPKGSFSTLEIQRTEQGDSAMYLCASSSGLAGVEQFFGPGTRLTVL.

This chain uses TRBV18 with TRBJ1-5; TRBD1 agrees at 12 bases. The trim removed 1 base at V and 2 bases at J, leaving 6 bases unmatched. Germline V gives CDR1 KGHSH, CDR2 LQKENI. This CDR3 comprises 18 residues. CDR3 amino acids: CASSPLGTGGIGNQPQHF. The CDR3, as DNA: TGTGCCAGCTCACCACTCGGGACAGGGGGCATCGGCAATCAGCCCCAGCATTTT.

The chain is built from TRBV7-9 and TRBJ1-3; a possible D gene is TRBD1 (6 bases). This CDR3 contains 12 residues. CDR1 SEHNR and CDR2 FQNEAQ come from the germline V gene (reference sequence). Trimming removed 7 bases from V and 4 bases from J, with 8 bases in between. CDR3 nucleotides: TGTGCCAGCACAGGGGACGGAAACACCATATATTTT. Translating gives CASTGDGNTIYF. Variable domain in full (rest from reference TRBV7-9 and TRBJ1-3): DTGVSQNPRHKITKRGQNVTFRCDPISEHNRLYWYRQTLGQGPEFLTYFQNEAQLEKSRLLSDRFSAERPKGSFSTLEIQRTEQGDSAMYLCASTGDGNTIYFGEGSWLTVV.

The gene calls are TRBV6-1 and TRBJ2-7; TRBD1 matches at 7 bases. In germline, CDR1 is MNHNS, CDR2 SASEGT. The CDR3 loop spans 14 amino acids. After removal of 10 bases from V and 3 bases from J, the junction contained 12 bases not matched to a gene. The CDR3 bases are TGTGCCACCCGAACCGGGACAGCAATCTACGAGCAGTACTTC. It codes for CATRTGTAIYEQYF.

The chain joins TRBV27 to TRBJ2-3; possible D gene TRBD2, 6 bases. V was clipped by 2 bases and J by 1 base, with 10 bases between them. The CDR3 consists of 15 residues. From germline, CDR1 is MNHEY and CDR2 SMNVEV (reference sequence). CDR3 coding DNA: TGTGCCAGCAGTTTAAGGAGGGCACGCACAGATACGCAGTATTTT. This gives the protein CASSLRRARTDTQYF.

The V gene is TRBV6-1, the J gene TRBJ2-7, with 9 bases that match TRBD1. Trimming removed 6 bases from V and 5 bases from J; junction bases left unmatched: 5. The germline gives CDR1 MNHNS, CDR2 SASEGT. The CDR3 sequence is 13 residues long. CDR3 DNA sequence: TGTGCCAGCAGCAGGGACAGGGTGGACGAGCAGTACTTC. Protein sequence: CASSRDRVDEQYF.

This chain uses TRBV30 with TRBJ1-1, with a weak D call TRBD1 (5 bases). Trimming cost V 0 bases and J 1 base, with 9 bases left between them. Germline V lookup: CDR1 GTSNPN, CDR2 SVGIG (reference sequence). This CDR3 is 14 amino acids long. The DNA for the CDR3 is TGTGCCTGGAGTGTCAGCGGGGGGAACACTGAAGCTTTCTTT. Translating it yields CAWSVSGGNTEAFF.

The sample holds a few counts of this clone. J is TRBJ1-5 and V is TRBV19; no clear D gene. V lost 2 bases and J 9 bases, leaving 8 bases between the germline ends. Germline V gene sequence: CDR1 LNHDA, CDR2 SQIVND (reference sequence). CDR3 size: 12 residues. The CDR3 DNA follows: TGTGCCAGTAGTATATATGGAGTGCCCCAGCATTTT. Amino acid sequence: CASSIYGVPQHF.

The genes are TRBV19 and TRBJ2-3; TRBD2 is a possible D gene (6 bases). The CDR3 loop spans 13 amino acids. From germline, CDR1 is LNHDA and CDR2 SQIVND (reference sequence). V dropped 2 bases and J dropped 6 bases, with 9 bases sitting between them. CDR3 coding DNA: TGTGCCAGTAGTATATCTCGGGGGGATACGCAGTATTTT. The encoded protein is CASSISRGDTQYF. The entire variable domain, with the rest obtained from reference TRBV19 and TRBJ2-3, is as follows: DGGITQSPKYLFRKEGQNVTLSCEQNLNHDAMYWYRQDPGQGLRLIYYSQIVNDFQKGDIAEGYSVSREKKESFPLTVTSAQKNPTAFYLCASSISRGDTQYFGPGTRLTVL.

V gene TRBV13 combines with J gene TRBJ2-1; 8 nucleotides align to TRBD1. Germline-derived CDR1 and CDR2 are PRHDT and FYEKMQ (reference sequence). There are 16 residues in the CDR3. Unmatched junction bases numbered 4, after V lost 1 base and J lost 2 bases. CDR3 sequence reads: CASSLASGGPYNEQFF. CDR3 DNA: TGTGCCAGCAGCTTAGCCTCAGGGGGCCCCTACAATGAGCAGTTCTTC. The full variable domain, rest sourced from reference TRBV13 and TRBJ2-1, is AAGVIQSPRHLIKEKRETATLKCYPIPRHDTVYWYQQGPGQDPQFLISFYEKMQSDKGSIPDRFSAQQFSDYHSELNMSSLELGDSALYFCASSLASGGPYNEQFFGPGTRLTVL.

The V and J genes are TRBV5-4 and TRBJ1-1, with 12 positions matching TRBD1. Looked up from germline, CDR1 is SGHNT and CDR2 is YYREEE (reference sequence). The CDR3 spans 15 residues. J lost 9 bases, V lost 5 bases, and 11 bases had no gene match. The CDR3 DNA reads TGTGCCAGCAGGGAGCCGGGACAGGGGGCGCCGAAAGCTTTCTTT. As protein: CASREPGQGAPKAFF.

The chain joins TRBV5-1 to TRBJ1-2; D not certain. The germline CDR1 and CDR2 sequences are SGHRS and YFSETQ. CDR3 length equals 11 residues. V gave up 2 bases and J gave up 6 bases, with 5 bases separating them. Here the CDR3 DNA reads TGCGCCAGCAGCTTCGGGGATGGCTACACCTTC. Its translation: CASSFGDGYTF.

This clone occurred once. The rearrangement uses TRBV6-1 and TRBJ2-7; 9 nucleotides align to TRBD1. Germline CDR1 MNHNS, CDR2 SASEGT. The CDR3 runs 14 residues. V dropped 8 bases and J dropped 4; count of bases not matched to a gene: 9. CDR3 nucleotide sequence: TGTGCCAGCTCCCCTACAGGGGGCGATTACGAGCAGTACTTC. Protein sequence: CASSPTGGDYEQYF.